This is a list of T cell receptor beta chains from one sample in a study of beta chain features in type 1 diabetes. Profiled with immunoSEQ multiplex PCR; TCRdb holds only in-frame clones, not every one. The sample yields 300,000 to 350,000 clones, less than 9.5% seen once. Specimen: central memory CD4+ T cells from blood. The receptors originated from a woman aged 18-30 years in good health. CDR3s include the opening cysteine and the closing phenylalanine or tryptophan. A D gene is named only where the DNA matches it firmly. For some rows the clone size is stated as once, few or many, or as a class when expanded; others skip it.

d_gene: .; j_gene: TRBJ2-3; abundance: .; v_gene: TRBV7-9; CDR3nt: TGTGCCAGCAGACCTCTAGCGTGGGATACGCAGTATTTT; CDR3aa: CASRPLAWDTQYF
d_gene: .; j_gene: TRBJ2-5; abundance: .; v_gene: TRBV5-6; CDR3nt: TGTGCCAGCAGCTTATACCCTCAAGAGACCCAGTACTTC; CDR3aa: CASSLYPQETQYF
d_gene: .; j_gene: TRBJ1-2; abundance: .; v_gene: TRBV18; CDR3nt: TGTGCCAGCTCACCGGACGCAGACTATGGCTACACCTTC; CDR3aa: CASSPDADYGYTF
d_gene: TRBD1; j_gene: TRBJ2-7; abundance: .; v_gene: TRBV10-3; CDR3nt: TGTGCCATCAGTCGACAGGGGACCTACGAGCAGTACTTC; CDR3aa: CAISRQGTYEQYF
d_gene: TRBD1; j_gene: TRBJ2-6; abundance: few; v_gene: TRBV28; CDR3nt: TGTGCCAGCAGTTTATTTTCGTCAGGGGGCTCTGGGGCCAACGTCCTGACTTTC; CDR3aa: CASSLFSSGGSGANVLTF
d_gene: TRBD1; j_gene: TRBJ2-6; abundance: few; v_gene: TRBV7-9; CDR3nt: TGTGCCAGCAGTCGCCAGACAGGGCACTCTGGGGCCAACGTCCTGACTTTC; CDR3aa: CASSRQTGHSGANVLTF
d_gene: .; j_gene: TRBJ2-1; abundance: .; v_gene: TRBV4-2; CDR3nt: TGTGCCAGCAGCCAAGACGGTAGCATCAATGAGCAGTTCTTC; CDR3aa: CASSQDGSINEQFF
d_gene: TRBD2; j_gene: TRBJ2-1; abundance: .; v_gene: TRBV2; CDR3nt: TGTGCCAGCAATGCGGTAGCGGGAGCTCTCAATGAGCAGTTCTTC; CDR3aa: CASNAVAGALNEQFF
d_gene: .; j_gene: TRBJ1-5; abundance: few; v_gene: TRBV6-6; CDR3nt: TGTGCCAGCAGCCCCCACATGAATCAGCCCCAGCATTTT; CDR3aa: CASSPHMNQPQHF
d_gene: .; j_gene: TRBJ2-2; abundance: many; v_gene: TRBV11-2; CDR3nt: TGTGCCAGCAGCCTACTCACCAACACCGGGGAGCTGTTTTTT; CDR3aa: CASSLLTNTGELFF
d_gene: TRBD2; j_gene: TRBJ2-1; abundance: .; v_gene: TRBV10-3; CDR3nt: TGTGCCATCAGTACTAGCGGGAGCACGAATGAGCAGTTCTTC; CDR3aa: CAISTSGSTNEQFF
d_gene: TRBD1; j_gene: TRBJ2-5; abundance: .; v_gene: TRBV7-9; CDR3nt: TGTGCCAGCAGCTTAGCGGCGGGACAGGGTTGGGAGACCCAGTACTTC; CDR3aa: CASSLAAGQGWETQYF
d_gene: .; j_gene: TRBJ1-3; abundance: few; v_gene: TRBV2; CDR3nt: TGTGCCAGCAGTGTAGGTTCGGCCCGCTCTGGAAACACCATATATTTT; CDR3aa: CASSVGSARSGNTIYF
d_gene: .; j_gene: TRBJ2-6; abundance: .; v_gene: TRBV18; CDR3nt: TGTGCCAGCTCACCAGAGGTCTTCTCTGGGGCCAACGTCCTGACTTTC; CDR3aa: CASSPEVFSGANVLTF
d_gene: TRBD1; j_gene: TRBJ2-7; abundance: .; v_gene: TRBV11-2; CDR3nt: TGTGCCAGCAGCTTAGCCTTAGGACAGGCCTACGAGCAGTACTTC; CDR3aa: CASSLALGQAYEQYF
d_gene: .; j_gene: TRBJ2-2; abundance: many; v_gene: TRBV7-9; CDR3nt: TGTGCCAGCACTAAGCCAGGGCAAAGGACCGGGGAGCTGTTTTTT; CDR3aa: CASTKPGQRTGELFF
d_gene: TRBD2; j_gene: TRBJ2-7; abundance: .; v_gene: TRBV5-6; CDR3nt: TGTGCCAGCAGGACCACTAGCGGGAGGTCACCCTACGAGCAGTACTTC; CDR3aa: CASRTTSGRSPYEQYF
d_gene: .; j_gene: TRBJ2-1; abundance: many; v_gene: TRBV6-6; CDR3nt: TGTGCCAGCAGTTACGCTATGCTAGCCGATGAGCAGTTCTTC; CDR3aa: CASSYAMLADEQFF
d_gene: .; j_gene: TRBJ2-3; abundance: few; v_gene: TRBV4-1; CDR3nt: TGCGCCAGCAGCCCTTCACTAAGTACCTCGTATACGCAGTATTTT; CDR3aa: CASSPSLSTSYTQYF
d_gene: .; j_gene: TRBJ1-1; abundance: few; v_gene: TRBV4-3; CDR3nt: TGCGCCAGCAGTGGACAGCTCAACACTGAAGCTTTCTTT; CDR3aa: CASSGQLNTEAFF
d_gene: .; j_gene: TRBJ2-6; abundance: .; v_gene: TRBV29-1; CDR3nt: TGCAGCGTTCGGGACATGCACTCTGGGGCCAACGTCCTGACTTTC; CDR3aa: CSVRDMHSGANVLTF
d_gene: .; j_gene: TRBJ1-1; abundance: .; v_gene: TRBV4-2; CDR3nt: TGTGCCAGCAGCCTAAGGACAGCGAACACTGAAGCTTTCTTT; CDR3aa: CASSLRTANTEAFF
d_gene: .; j_gene: TRBJ1-5; abundance: .; v_gene: TRBV4-2; CDR3nt: TGTGCCAGCAGCCAAGATTCACAGGGATCTCAGCCCCAGCATTTT; CDR3aa: CASSQDSQGSQPQHF
d_gene: .; j_gene: TRBJ1-3; abundance: .; v_gene: TRBV6-6; CDR3nt: TGTGCCAGCAGTTACGGTGTAGTCGAGGCTGGAAACACCATATATTTT; CDR3aa: CASSYGVVEAGNTIYF
d_gene: TRBD1; j_gene: TRBJ1-5; abundance: few; v_gene: TRBV2; CDR3nt: TGTGCCAGCAGGGGGACAGGGTATAGCAATCAGCCCCAGCATTTT; CDR3aa: CASRGTGYSNQPQHF
d_gene: TRBD2; j_gene: TRBJ2-1; abundance: few; v_gene: TRBV9; CDR3nt: TGTGCCAGCAGCCCGTTTTTAGCGGGAGGAACTATTGAGCAGTTCTTC; CDR3aa: CASSPFLAGGTIEQFF
d_gene: .; j_gene: TRBJ2-3; abundance: few; v_gene: TRBV27; CDR3nt: TGTGCCAGCCGCTGGGCAGCAGCTGGGAGAGATACGCAGTATTTT; CDR3aa: CASRWAAAGRDTQYF
d_gene: TRBD1; j_gene: TRBJ1-5; abundance: few; v_gene: TRBV19; CDR3nt: TGTGCCAGTAGTATGAGGGGGACAGGTCACAATCAGCCCCAGCATTTT; CDR3aa: CASSMRGTGHNQPQHF
d_gene: .; j_gene: TRBJ2-7; abundance: .; v_gene: TRBV2; CDR3nt: TGTGCCAGCAGAGTCAGGTTGTACGAGCAGTACTTC; CDR3aa: CASRVRLYEQYF
d_gene: TRBD2; j_gene: TRBJ2-7; abundance: few; v_gene: TRBV6-1; CDR3nt: TGTGCCAGCAGTTCCCGCGGGGGGCTAGACGAGCAGTACTTC; CDR3aa: CASSSRGGLDEQYF
d_gene: .; j_gene: TRBJ1-2; abundance: .; v_gene: TRBV9; CDR3nt: TGTGCCAGCAGCCGACCCCCAGACGATGGCTACACCTTC; CDR3aa: CASSRPPDDGYTF
d_gene: .; j_gene: TRBJ2-7; abundance: .; v_gene: TRBV4-1; CDR3nt: TGCGCCAGCAGCCAAACCCATACTAGCAGCTACGAGCAGTACTTC; CDR3aa: CASSQTHTSSYEQYF
d_gene: .; j_gene: TRBJ1-2; abundance: .; v_gene: TRBV18; CDR3nt: TGTGCCAGCTCACCTAGGGATGGCTCATTTAATGGCTACACCTTC; CDR3aa: CASSPRDGSFNGYTF
d_gene: TRBD2; j_gene: TRBJ2-3; abundance: .; v_gene: TRBV14; CDR3nt: TGTGCCAGCAGCCAAGATTGGGGAGCGGGATCGGTGTATACGCAGTATTTT; CDR3aa: CASSQDWGAGSVYTQYF
d_gene: .; j_gene: TRBJ2-5; abundance: many; v_gene: TRBV12-2; CDR3nt: TGTGCAAGTCGCCGAACGACTAGCGGGAAGGAGACCCAGTACTTC; CDR3aa: CASRRTTSGKETQYF
d_gene: .; j_gene: TRBJ1-5; abundance: .; v_gene: TRBV29-1; CDR3nt: TGCAGCGTTGCTCTAGGGACGGATATCCAGCCCCAGCATTTT; CDR3aa: CSVALGTDIQPQHF
d_gene: .; j_gene: TRBJ2-3; abundance: .; v_gene: TRBV19; CDR3nt: TGTGCCAGTAGTAGTTGGGGAACTACAGATACGCAGTATTTT; CDR3aa: CASSSWGTTDTQYF
d_gene: .; j_gene: TRBJ1-2; abundance: .; v_gene: TRBV27; CDR3nt: TGTGCCAGCAGTCCTCTCAACTACCCTTATGGCTACACCTTC; CDR3aa: CASSPLNYPYGYTF
d_gene: .; j_gene: TRBJ2-1; abundance: few; v_gene: TRBV10-1; CDR3nt: TGCGCCAGCAGTACGGGACAAAACAATGAGCAGTTCTTC; CDR3aa: CASSTGQNNEQFF
d_gene: TRBD1; j_gene: TRBJ1-1; abundance: .; v_gene: TRBV2; CDR3nt: TGTGCCAGCGGCGGGACAGAGAACACTGAAGCTTTCTTT; CDR3aa: CASGGTENTEAFF
d_gene: .; j_gene: TRBJ1-5; abundance: .; v_gene: TRBV28; CDR3nt: TGTGCCAGCAGAGGGGGAACGTGGGCCTCTAGCAATCAGCCCCAGCATTTT; CDR3aa: CASRGGTWASSNQPQHF
d_gene: .; j_gene: TRBJ1-6; abundance: .; v_gene: TRBV7-2; CDR3nt: TGTGCCAGCAGCTCAGCCCTTCCCCATTCACCCCTCCACTTT; CDR3aa: CASSSALPHSPLHF
d_gene: TRBD1; j_gene: TRBJ1-2; abundance: .; v_gene: TRBV5-6; CDR3nt: TGTGCCAGCAGCCGCAGGGGGCGCCTAGACTATGGCTACACCTTC; CDR3aa: CASSRRGRLDYGYTF
d_gene: .; j_gene: TRBJ2-7; abundance: few; v_gene: TRBV5-6; CDR3nt: TGTGCCAGCAGCTTGGGTCGAAGGATTCCCTCAGGCGAGCAGTACTTC; CDR3aa: CASSLGRRIPSGEQYF
d_gene: TRBD2; j_gene: TRBJ2-4; abundance: .; v_gene: TRBV5-4; CDR3nt: TGTGCCAGCAGCTTGGGCGGTAGCGGGACGGGTTTTGGTTTTCAGTACTTC; CDR3aa: CASSLGGSGTGFGFQYF
d_gene: .; j_gene: TRBJ2-1; abundance: .; v_gene: TRBV5-1; CDR3nt: TGCGCCAGCAGTCCCGGGACGCCCTACAATGAGCAGTTCTTC; CDR3aa: CASSPGTPYNEQFF
d_gene: .; j_gene: TRBJ2-7; abundance: .; v_gene: TRBV9; CDR3nt: TGTGCCAGCAGCGTTCATGTCTACTCCGAGCAGTACTTC; CDR3aa: CASSVHVYSEQYF
d_gene: .; j_gene: TRBJ1-2; abundance: .; v_gene: TRBV5-1; CDR3nt: TGCGCCAGCAGCTTGGGCGACCGCGGAGACTATGGCTACACCTTC; CDR3aa: CASSLGDRGDYGYTF
d_gene: .; j_gene: TRBJ2-3; abundance: .; v_gene: TRBV9; CDR3nt: TGTGCCAGCAGCGCTCTAACAGGGCGGGGGCGCGGAGATACGCAGTATTTT; CDR3aa: CASSALTGRGRGDTQYF
d_gene: .; j_gene: TRBJ2-7; abundance: .; v_gene: TRBV15; CDR3nt: TGTGCCACCAGCCCTCGGCAGGACGAGCAGTACTTC; CDR3aa: CATSPRQDEQYF
d_gene: .; j_gene: TRBJ2-1; abundance: few; v_gene: TRBV7-6; CDR3nt: TGTGCCAGCAGCTTAGCCGCTGGGCAGAGCTCCTACAATGAGCAGTTCTTC; CDR3aa: CASSLAAGQSSYNEQFF
d_gene: .; j_gene: TRBJ2-5; abundance: few; v_gene: TRBV28; CDR3nt: TGTGCCAGCAGTTTCCTAGGGGGGTCGGAGACCCAGTACTTC; CDR3aa: CASSFLGGSETQYF
d_gene: TRBD1; j_gene: TRBJ2-1; abundance: few; v_gene: TRBV4-3; CDR3nt: TGCGCCAGCAGCCAAGAAGGGGGACAGGGTTGGAATGAGCAGTTCTTC; CDR3aa: CASSQEGGQGWNEQFF
d_gene: .; j_gene: TRBJ2-1; abundance: few; v_gene: TRBV6-5; CDR3nt: TGTGCCAGCAGCCTGATTAGCGCTGGTGAGCAGTTCTTC; CDR3aa: CASSLISAGEQFF
d_gene: TRBD1; j_gene: TRBJ1-5; abundance: many; v_gene: TRBV4-3; CDR3nt: TGCGCCAGCAGCCAAGATCTTCAGGGGACAGGGAGCAATCAGCCCCAGCATTTT; CDR3aa: CASSQDLQGTGSNQPQHF
d_gene: .; j_gene: TRBJ2-7; abundance: few; v_gene: TRBV18; CDR3nt: TGTGCCAGCTCGCCCGGACAGACGTCCTACGAGCAGTACTTC; CDR3aa: CASSPGQTSYEQYF
d_gene: .; j_gene: TRBJ1-5; abundance: .; v_gene: TRBV27; CDR3nt: TGTGCCAGCAGTTTAGCGGGGTTTAGCAATCAGCCCCAGCATTTT; CDR3aa: CASSLAGFSNQPQHF
d_gene: .; j_gene: TRBJ2-1; abundance: few; v_gene: TRBV9; CDR3nt: TGTGCCAGCAGCGAGTCTAGCGCGACCTACAATGAGCAGTTCTTC; CDR3aa: CASSESSATYNEQFF
d_gene: TRBD1; j_gene: TRBJ2-3; abundance: few; v_gene: TRBV4-3; CDR3nt: TGCGCCAGCAGCCGAATGGGACAGGGGCAGGATACGCAGTATTTT; CDR3aa: CASSRMGQGQDTQYF